The next 24 T cell receptor beta chains were all read from a single sample in a study of technical replicates of blood from a handful of donors. Generated by immunoSEQ multiplex PCR, the TCRdb table keeps only in-frame clones and is missing some. The sample shows approximately 49,000 clones, 90% to 95% of them seen only once. The sequenced sample consisted of PBMCs. These receptors were collected from a human donor in good health. Some clones in this sample may be carry-over from other donors' samples.

The chain is built from TRBV6-5 and TRBJ1-1; a weak D match, TRBD1 (6 bases). CDR3 size: 14 residues. The V end lost 1 base, the J end lost 3 bases, and 9 bases lay between the germline ends. CDR1 is MNHEY and CDR2 is SVGAGI in the germline V gene. This chain's CDR3 is CASSYYGGDTEAFF. Here the CDR3 DNA reads TGTGCCAGCAGTTACTATGGGGGCGACACTGAAGCTTTCTTT.

The chain recombines TRBV6-4 with TRBJ2-5; possible D gene TRBD2, 6 bases. This CDR3 is built from 15 residues. Germline V gene data show CDR1 as MRHNA and CDR2 as SNTAGT. Trimming removed 3 bases from V and 4 bases from J, with 15 bases in between. The CDR3 region is CASSEASDIVETQYF. CDR3 bases: TGTGCCAGCAGTGAGGCTAGCGATATTGTAGAGACCCAGTACTTC.

The J gene is TRBJ1-2, the V gene TRBV2; D not certain. The V and J ends lost 0 bases and 8 bases respectively, with 13 bases between them. The CDR3 totals 14 residues. Germline-derived CDR1 and CDR2 are SNHLY and FYNNEI. This CDR3 is CASSEALRTGGYTF. CDR3 bases: TGTGCCAGCAGTGAAGCGCTCAGGACGGGGGGCTACACCTTC.

The genes are TRBV6-1 and TRBJ2-1, with D maybe TRBD2 (5 bases). This CDR3 has 15 amino acids. Looked up from germline, CDR1 is MNHNS and CDR2 is SASEGT. Between the trimmed V and J ends, which lost 6 bases and 0 bases, there was a span of 12 bases. The CDR3 reads CASRRAGSSYNEQFF. For the CDR3, the DNA is TGTGCCAGCAGGCGCGCGGGTAGCTCCTACAATGAGCAGTTCTTC.

V gene TRBV2 combines with J gene TRBJ2-3; TRBD2 matches 14 bases. The trim removed 7 bases at V and 0 bases at J, leaving 12 bases unmatched. The CDR3 is 19 amino acids. Germline V gene sequence: CDR1 SNHLY, CDR2 FYNNEI. The chain's CDR3 is CASTLKRTSGGLSTDTQYF. CDR3 coding DNA: TGTGCCAGCACTCTGAAGCGGACTAGCGGGGGGCTTAGCACAGATACGCAGTATTTT.

This chain uses TRBV19 with TRBJ1-2, with 8 bases identical to TRBD1. Germline V gives CDR1 LNHDA, CDR2 SQIVND (reference sequence). V was pared by 4 bases and J by 6 bases, with 7 bases of the junction left unmatched. This CDR3 contains 14 residues. The CDR3 DNA follows: TGTGCCAGTAGTACCCGACAGGGGAGGGATGGCTACACCTTC. The encoded protein is CASSTRQGRDGYTF.

The V gene is TRBV27, the J gene TRBJ2-5; 9 bases are a match to TRBD2. The CDR3 runs to 13 residues. V lost 5 bases to trimming and J lost 5 bases; unmatched junction nucleotides: 3. CDR1 and CDR2 from the germline V gene are MNHEY and SMNVEV (reference sequence). Here the CDR3 DNA reads TGTGCCAGCAGTGCGGGGGGGCCGGAGACCCAGTACTTC. This gives the protein CASSAGGPETQYF.

CDR3 loop: CATSGRDRGLYSNQPQHF. CDR3 nucleotides: TGTGCCACCAGCGGCCGGGACAGGGGGCTCTATAGCAATCAGCCCCAGCATTTT. The rearrangement uses TRBV15 and TRBJ1-5; TRBD1 matches 12 bases. The CDR3 has 18 residues. The ends lost 5 bases at V and 0 bases at J; junction bases unmatched: 8. Germline V CDR1 and CDR2: LNHNV, YYDKDF (reference sequence).

CDR3 DNA sequence: TGTGCCAGCAGCGTAGGGGACAGGGGGTTTTATGGCTACACCTTC. Residues: CASSVGDRGFYGYTF. V and J are TRBV9 and TRBJ1-2; 11 bases align to TRBD1. The CDR3 is 15 residues long. V shed 0 bases and J 5 bases; nucleotides not matched to a gene: 3. Looked up from germline, CDR1 is SGDLS and CDR2 is YYNGEE.

J is TRBJ2-1 and V is TRBV7-2; D unresolved. This CDR3 is built from 15 residues. Germline values: CDR1 SGHTA, CDR2 FQGNSA. Trimming took off 5 bases at V and 4 bases at J, with 15 bases between the two ends. The CDR3 region has the DNA TGTGCCAGCAGCCTGCTTGCCCTAAATTACAATGAGCAGTTCTTC. This sequence encodes CASSLLALNYNEQFF.

The chain has TRBV19 and TRBJ2-1, with TRBD1 matching 8 bases. This CDR3 region has 16 residues. Germline V gene sequence: CDR1 LNHDA, CDR2 SQIVND (reference sequence). The J segment lost 8 bases and the V segment lost 0 bases, leaving 9 bases of the junction unmatched. The CDR3 reads CASSIEGTGRSYEQFF. The CDR3 DNA sequence: TGTGCCAGTAGTATAGAGGGGACAGGTAGGTCGTATGAGCAGTTCTTC.

The rearrangement uses TRBV7-9 and TRBJ2-7, with 7 bases fitting TRBD2. Germline CDR1 reads SEHNR; CDR2 reads FQNEAQ (reference sequence). The junction had 5 bases not matched to a gene; V was cut back by 4 bases and J by 2 bases. The CDR3 is 14 residues long. CDR3 bases: TGTGCCAGCAGCTCCCCGGGACTACCCTACGAGCAGTACTTC. Translating gives CASSSPGLPYEQYF.

This sequence joins TRBV4-1 and TRBJ1-3; D not certain. This CDR3 spans 13 amino acids. Trimming left V 4 bases short and J 3 bases short, with 7 bases between. Per germline, CDR1 MGHRA and CDR2 YSYEKL. DNA of the CDR3: TGCGCCAGCAGCCCGGGTCTTGGAAACACCATATATTTT. It specifies CASSPGLGNTIYF.

This clone was detected a few times. The chain is built from TRBV2 and TRBJ1-1; 9 bases match TRBD1. CDR1 is SNHLY and CDR2 is FYNNEI in the germline V gene. The CDR3 is 15 amino acids. J was trimmed by 5 bases and V by 7 bases; bases with no gene match: 11. The DNA for the CDR3 is TGTGCCAGCAAACCGGGACAGGGCCAGTGGACTGAAGCTTTCTTT. It is translated as CASKPGQGQWTEAFF. Using reference TRBV2 and TRBJ1-1 for the parts outside the CDR3, the full variable domain is EPEVTQTPSHQVTQMGQEVILRCVPISNHLYFYWYRQILGQKVEFLVSFYNNEISEKSEIFDDQFSVERPDGSNFTLKIRSTKLEDSAMYFCASKPGQGQWTEAFFGQGTRLTVV.

V and J are TRBV5-6 and TRBJ1-1, with a weak D call TRBD1 (6 bases). Germline loops: CDR1 SGHDT, CDR2 YYEEEE. This CDR3 region has 16 residues. V dropped 2 bases and J dropped 2 bases, with 16 bases sitting between them. CDR3 region: CASSFYQPGHNTEAFF. CDR3 sequence (DNA): TGTGCCAGCAGCTTTTACCAACCGGGACACAACACTGAAGCTTTCTTT.

The chain has TRBV7-8 and TRBJ2-5, with a tentative D call TRBD1 (6 bases). The V end lost 5 bases, the J end lost 2 bases, and 18 bases lay between the germline ends. This CDR3 region has 16 residues. Germline loops: CDR1 SGHVS, CDR2 FQNEAQ. The CDR3 bases are TGTGCCAGCAGCCCTCGGTGGTTCACAGGGCAAGAGACCCAGTACTTC. The encoded protein is CASSPRWFTGQETQYF.

The chain links TRBV5-4 to TRBJ2-2; 7 bases match TRBD1. Germline V lookup: CDR1 SGHNT, CDR2 YYREEE (reference sequence). V was pared by 4 bases and J by 8 bases, with 14 bases of the junction left unmatched. CDR3 size: 16 residues. The CDR3 loop is CASSPPGQPNVGELFF. For the CDR3, the DNA is TGTGCCAGCAGCCCCCCGGGACAGCCTAACGTGGGGGAGCTGTTTTTT.

Here the CDR3 reads CASSLVAEQTTNEKLFF. CDR3 DNA: TGTGCCAGCAGCTTAGTTGCAGAACAGACAACTAATGAAAAACTGTTTTTT. This chain uses TRBV7-3 with TRBJ1-4; D gene uncertain. The CDR3 has 17 amino acids. V shed 2 bases and J shed 0 bases, with 13 bases lying between them. CDR1 and CDR2 from the germline V gene are SGHTA and FQGTGA.

The chain couples TRBV21-1 to TRBJ1-2; the table's D gene call, TRBD1, was not cross checked with the DNA. TRBV21-1 is listed as a pseudogene. This CDR3 has 14 residues. For the CDR3, the DNA is TGTGCCAGCAGTTATGTATCGCAGGGTTATGGCTACACCTTC. This codes for CASSYVSQGYGYTF.

This chain uses TRBV7-8 with TRBJ2-7, with D possibly matching TRBD2 (5 bases). From germline, CDR1 is SGHVS and CDR2 FQNEAQ. The ends were cut back, 0 bases at V and 6 bases at J, with 12 bases in the middle. This CDR3 is 14 amino acids long. The CDR3 spells CASSLAGGPTEQYF. The CDR3 bases are TGTGCCAGCAGCTTAGCGGGCGGGCCCACCGAGCAGTACTTC.

This chain uses TRBV6-5 with TRBJ1-2; 10 bases are a match to TRBD1. Germline assignment: CDR1 MNHEY and CDR2 SVGAGI. J was trimmed by 4 bases and V by 0 bases; bases with no gene match: 2. The length of the CDR3 is 15 residues. CDR3 nucleotides: TGTGCCAGCAGTTACTCGACAGGGGGCAGCTATGGCTACACCTTC. Its translation is CASSYSTGGSYGYTF.

This chain uses TRBV19 with TRBJ1-5; 9 nucleotides align to TRBD1. CDR1 is LNHDA and CDR2 is SQIVND in the germline V gene (reference sequence). The CDR3 consists of 15 residues. V shed 4 bases and J 2 bases; nucleotides not matched to a gene: 3. The CDR3 protein is CASSTRDRGNQPQHF. CDR3 coding DNA: TGTGCCAGTAGTACCCGGGACAGGGGCAATCAGCCCCAGCATTTT. Variable domain in full (rest from reference TRBV19 and TRBJ1-5): DGGITQSPKYLFRKEGQNVTLSCEQNLNHDAMYWYRQDPGQGLRLIYYSQIVNDFQKGDIAEGYSVSREKKESFPLTVTSAQKNPTAFYLCASSTRDRGNQPQHFGDGTRLSIL.

The gene calls are TRBV27 and TRBJ1-6; possibly TRBD1 for D (6 bases). Trimming shortened V by 5 bases and J by 5 bases, and 10 bases separated the two germline ends. This CDR3 has 14 amino acids. CDR1 is MNHEY, CDR2 SMNVEV, per germline (reference sequence). The CDR3 coding sequence is TGTGCCAGCAGTCCCGACAGGAATAATTCACCCCTCCACTTT. This encodes CASSPDRNNSPLHF.

The chain combines TRBV27 with TRBJ2-7; D possibly corresponds to TRBD1 (5 bases). V gave up 3 bases and J gave up 2 bases, with 14 bases separating them. CDR1 is MNHEY, CDR2 SMNVEV, per germline (reference sequence). The CDR3 consists of 15 residues. DNA for the CDR3: TGTGCCAGCAGTTTCGGCAGGGAAGGGACCTACGAGCAGTACTTC. Encoded protein: CASSFGREGTYEQYF.